This entry concerns a single T cell receptor beta chain. The source of the sample is a study of blood T cell repertoires in COVID-19. Profiled with immunoSEQ multiplex PCR; TCRdb holds only in-frame clones, not every one. The sample gives over 250,000 clones, around 89% of which show up once; about 2.2% is in the top ten. Trimming took 3 bases from V and 5 from J; bases not matched to a gene: 5. This CDR3 is 14 amino acids long. CDR1 SGHRS and CDR2 YFSETQ come from the germline V gene. Two negative PCRs, clearance, or symptom resolution were required of recovered Cohort 3 donors. The chain combines TRBV5-1 with TRBJ1-1, with TRBD1 identical over 9 bases. Sample: PBMCs or T cells enriched from blood (not recorded which). This receptor was taken from a woman aged 18-30 years who had recovered from COVID-19. CDR3 coding DNA: TGCGCCAGCAGCTCACCGACAGGGGGAACTGAAGCTTTCTTT. Translation gives CASSSPTGGTEAFF.